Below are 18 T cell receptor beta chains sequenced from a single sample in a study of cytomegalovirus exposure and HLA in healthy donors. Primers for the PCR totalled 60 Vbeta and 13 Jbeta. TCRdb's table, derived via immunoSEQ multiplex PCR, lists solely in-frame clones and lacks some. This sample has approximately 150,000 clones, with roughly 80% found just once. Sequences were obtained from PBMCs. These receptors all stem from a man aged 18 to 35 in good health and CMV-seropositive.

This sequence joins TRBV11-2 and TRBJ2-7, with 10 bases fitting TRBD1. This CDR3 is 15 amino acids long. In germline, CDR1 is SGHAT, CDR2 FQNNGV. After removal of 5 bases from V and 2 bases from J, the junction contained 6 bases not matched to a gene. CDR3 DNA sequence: TGTGCCAGCAGCCCTCGGACAGGGGGGGCCTACGAGCAGTACTTC. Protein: CASSPRTGGAYEQYF.

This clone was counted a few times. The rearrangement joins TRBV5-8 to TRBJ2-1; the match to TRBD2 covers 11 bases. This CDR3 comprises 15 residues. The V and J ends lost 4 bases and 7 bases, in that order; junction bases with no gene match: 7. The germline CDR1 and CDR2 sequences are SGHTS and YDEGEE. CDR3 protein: CASSITSGSRNEQFF. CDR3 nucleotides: TGTGCCAGCAGCATCACTAGCGGGAGTAGGAATGAGCAGTTCTTC.

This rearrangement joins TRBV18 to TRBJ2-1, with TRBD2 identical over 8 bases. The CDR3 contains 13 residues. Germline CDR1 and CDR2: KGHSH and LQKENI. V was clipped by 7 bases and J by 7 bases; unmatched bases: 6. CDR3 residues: CASFSGGVNEQFF. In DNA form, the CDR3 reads TGTGCCAGCTTCTCGGGAGGGGTAAATGAGCAGTTCTTC.

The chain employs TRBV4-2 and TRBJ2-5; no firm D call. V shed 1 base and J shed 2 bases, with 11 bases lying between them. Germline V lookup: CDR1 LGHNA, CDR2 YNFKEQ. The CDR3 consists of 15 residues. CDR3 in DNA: TGTGCCAGCAGCCAAGGGTGGCAATCTCAAGAGACCCAGTACTTC. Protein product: CASSQGWQSQETQYF.

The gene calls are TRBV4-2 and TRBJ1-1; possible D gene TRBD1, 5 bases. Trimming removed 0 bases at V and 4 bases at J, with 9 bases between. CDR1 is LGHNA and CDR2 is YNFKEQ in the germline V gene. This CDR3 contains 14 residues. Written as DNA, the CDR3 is TGTGCCAGCAGCCAAGACAGAAGGGGCACTGAAGCTTTCTTT. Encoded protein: CASSQDRRGTEAFF.

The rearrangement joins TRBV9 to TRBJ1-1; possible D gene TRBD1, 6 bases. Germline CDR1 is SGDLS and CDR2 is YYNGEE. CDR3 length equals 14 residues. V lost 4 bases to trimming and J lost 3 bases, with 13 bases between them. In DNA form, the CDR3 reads TGTGCCAGCAGCTTCACAGGGTCTTACACTGAAGCTTTCTTT. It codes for CASSFTGSYTEAFF.

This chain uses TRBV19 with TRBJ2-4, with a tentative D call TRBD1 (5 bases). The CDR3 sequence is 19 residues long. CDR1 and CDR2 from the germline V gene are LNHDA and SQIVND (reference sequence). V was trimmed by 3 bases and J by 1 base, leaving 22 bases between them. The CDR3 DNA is TGTGCCAGTAGTATCTCGGCCAGGGCTATGACCACGGCCAAAAACATTCAGTACTTC. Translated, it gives CASSISARAMTTAKNIQYF.

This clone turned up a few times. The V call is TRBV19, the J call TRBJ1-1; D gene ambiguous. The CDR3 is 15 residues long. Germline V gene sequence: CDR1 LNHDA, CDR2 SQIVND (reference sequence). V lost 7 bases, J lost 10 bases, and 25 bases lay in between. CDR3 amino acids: CASTVEGSYPLGAFF. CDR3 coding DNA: TGTGCCAGTACTGTGGAGGGATCATATCCTCTCGGAGCTTTCTTT.

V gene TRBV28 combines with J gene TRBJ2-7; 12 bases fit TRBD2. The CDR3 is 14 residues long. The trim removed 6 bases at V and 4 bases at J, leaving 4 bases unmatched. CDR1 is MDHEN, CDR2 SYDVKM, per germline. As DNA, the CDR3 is TGTGCCAGCAGACCCGGACTAGCGGGATACGAGCAGTACTTC. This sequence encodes CASRPGLAGYEQYF. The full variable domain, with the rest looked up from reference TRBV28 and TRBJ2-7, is DVKVTQSSRYLVKRTGEKVFLECVQDMDHENMFWYRQDPGLGLRLIYFSYDVKMKEKGDIPEGYSVSREKKERFSLILESASTNQTSMYLCASRPGLAGYEQYFGPGTRLTVT.

The CDR3, as DNA: TGCGCCAGCAGCTTGGGGGCAGGGCCGTATCAGCCCCAGCATTTT. Its translation is CASSLGAGPYQPQHF. This chain uses TRBV5-1 with TRBJ1-5; perhaps TRBD1 as D (5 bases). The CDR3 consists of 15 residues. Trimming left V 0 bases short and J 5 bases short, with 12 bases between. Germline V gives CDR1 SGHRS, CDR2 YFSETQ.

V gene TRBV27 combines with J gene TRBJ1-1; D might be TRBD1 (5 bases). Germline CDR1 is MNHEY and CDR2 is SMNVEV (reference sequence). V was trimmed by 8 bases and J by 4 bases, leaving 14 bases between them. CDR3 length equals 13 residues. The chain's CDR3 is CASRLARATEAFF. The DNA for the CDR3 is TGTGCCAGCCGCTTGGCCAGGGCCACTGAAGCTTTCTTT.

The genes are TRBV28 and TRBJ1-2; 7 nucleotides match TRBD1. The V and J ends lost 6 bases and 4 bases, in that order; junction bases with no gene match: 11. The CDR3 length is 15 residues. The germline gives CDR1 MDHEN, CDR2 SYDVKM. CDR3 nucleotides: TGTGCCAGCAGCTACGCCGGGACAGCAATCTATGGCTACACCTTC. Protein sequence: CASSYAGTAIYGYTF.

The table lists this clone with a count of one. The CDR3 DNA is TGTGCCAGCGGCCTGCCGCAGGGGGCCGATAGGAGTGGCTACACCTTC. It is translated as CASGLPQGADRSGYTF. The chain couples TRBV27 to TRBJ1-2; 8 bases match TRBD1. This CDR3 has 16 residues. Germline lookup yields CDR1 MNHEY and CDR2 SMNVEV (reference sequence). J gave up 7 bases and V 8 bases, and 18 bases lay outside the gene matches.

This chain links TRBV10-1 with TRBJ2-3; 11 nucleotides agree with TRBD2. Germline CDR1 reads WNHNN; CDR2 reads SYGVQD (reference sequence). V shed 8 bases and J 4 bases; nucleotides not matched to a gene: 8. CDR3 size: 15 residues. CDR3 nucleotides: TGCGCCAGCGGGAATAGCGGGAGGGCCTCAGATACGCAGTATTTT. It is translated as CASGNSGRASDTQYF.

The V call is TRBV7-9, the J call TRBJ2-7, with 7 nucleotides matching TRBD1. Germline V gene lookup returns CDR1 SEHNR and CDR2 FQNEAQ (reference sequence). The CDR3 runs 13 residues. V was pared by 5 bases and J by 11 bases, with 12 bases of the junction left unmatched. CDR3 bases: TGTGCCAGCAGCGAAAACCAGGGGGTAAGGAAGTACTTC. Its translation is CASSENQGVRKYF.

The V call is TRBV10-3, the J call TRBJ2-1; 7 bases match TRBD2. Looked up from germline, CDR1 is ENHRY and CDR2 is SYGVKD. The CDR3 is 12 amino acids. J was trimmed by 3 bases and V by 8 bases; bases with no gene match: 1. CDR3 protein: CAIGDYYNEQFF. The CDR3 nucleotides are TGTGCCATCGGGGACTACTACAATGAGCAGTTCTTC.

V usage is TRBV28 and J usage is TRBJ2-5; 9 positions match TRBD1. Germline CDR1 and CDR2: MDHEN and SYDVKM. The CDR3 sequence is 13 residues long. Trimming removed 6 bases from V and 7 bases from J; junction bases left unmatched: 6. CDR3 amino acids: CASRQTGGGTQYF. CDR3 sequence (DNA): TGTGCCAGCAGGCAGACAGGGGGAGGGACCCAGTACTTC. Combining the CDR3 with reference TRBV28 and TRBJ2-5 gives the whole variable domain DVKVTQSSRYLVKRTGEKVFLECVQDMDHENMFWYRQDPGLGLRLIYFSYDVKMKEKGDIPEGYSVSREKKERFSLILESASTNQTSMYLCASRQTGGGTQYFGPGTRLLVL.

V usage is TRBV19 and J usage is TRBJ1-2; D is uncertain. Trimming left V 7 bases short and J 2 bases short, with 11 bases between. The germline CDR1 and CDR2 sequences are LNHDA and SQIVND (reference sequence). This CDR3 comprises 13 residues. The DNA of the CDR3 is TGTGCCAGTACATGGAGGGAGAACTATGGCTACACCTTC. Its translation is CASTWRENYGYTF.